What follows are 14 T cell receptor beta chains derived from one specimen sequenced in a study of cytomegalovirus exposure and HLA in healthy donors. With 60 Vbeta and 13 Jbeta primers, the PCR was carried out. The repertoire was sequenced with immunoSEQ multiplex PCR; TCRdb's copy has only in-frame clones and lacks some. The sample consists of 150,000 to 200,000 clones, about 80% of them appearing once. The sequenced material came from PBMCs. All receptors come from a man younger than 30 in good health and CMV-seropositive.

V and J are TRBV28 and TRBJ1-5; weak D call: TRBD1 (5 bases). CDR3 size: 14 residues. V was cut by 6 bases and J by 5 bases, with 14 bases left in between. The germline V gene encodes CDR1 MDHEN and CDR2 SYDVKM. The CDR3 loop reads CASRPGRVDQPQHF. DNA of the CDR3: TGTGCCAGCAGACCCGGCAGGGTCGATCAGCCCCAGCATTTT.

About this clone: The germline gene is not matched at one end of the junction; a read error may be the cause. This chain joins TRBV6-1 and TRBJ1-2; possible D gene TRBD1, 5 bases. CDR3 length: 14 amino acids. Germline-derived CDR1 and CDR2 are MNHNS and SASEGT. The CDR3 bases are TGTGTCAGCAGTGAAGCGGACGGACAAGGGGGCTACACCTTC. It codes for CVSSEADGQGGYTF.

The chain couples TRBV12-5 to TRBJ1-2; 10 bases align to TRBD1. This CDR3 spans 16 amino acids. V lost 1 base, J lost 5 bases, and 7 bases stayed unmatched. Looked up from germline, CDR1 is LGHNT and CDR2 is FRNRAP. The CDR3 coding sequence is TGTGCTAGTGGTTTGGGACAGGGGGCGAATTTATATGGCTACACCTTC. Translation gives CASGLGQGANLYGYTF.

This chain joins TRBV5-4 and TRBJ2-5; a weak D match, TRBD2 (6 bases). The V gene lost 4 bases and the J gene lost 1 base, with 14 bases spanning the gap. There are 15 residues in the CDR3. In germline, CDR1 is SGHNT, CDR2 YYREEE (reference sequence). Here the CDR3 DNA reads TGTGCCAGCAGCCCACGCCTGGGGGGCCAAGAGACCCAGTACTTC. Translating gives CASSPRLGGQETQYF.

The chain links TRBV7-9 to TRBJ1-3; 9 nucleotides line up with TRBD1. The germline V gene encodes CDR1 SEHNR and CDR2 FQNEAQ (reference sequence). V was pared by 1 base and J by 2 bases, with 3 bases of the junction left unmatched. This CDR3 region has 16 residues. The CDR3 here is CASSLGTGAAGNTIYF. Here the CDR3 DNA reads TGTGCCAGCAGCTTAGGGACAGGGGCGGCTGGAAACACCATATATTTT.

This clone was picked up one time. The chain has TRBV4-1 and TRBJ1-1; no clear D gene. CDR3 length: 14 amino acids. Trimming took off 0 bases at V and 2 bases at J, with 7 bases between the two ends. Per germline, CDR1 MGHRA and CDR2 YSYEKL. The CDR3 DNA follows: TGCGCCAGCAGCCAAGAGACTGACAACACTGAAGCTTTCTTT. Encoded protein: CASSQETDNTEAFF.

The V and J genes are TRBV10-3 and TRBJ2-1; TRBD2 matches 15 bases. CDR1 and CDR2 from the germline V gene are ENHRY and SYGVKD. The J segment lost 9 bases and the V segment lost 2 bases, leaving 2 bases of the junction unmatched. This CDR3 has 15 residues. The CDR3 bases are TGTGCCATCAGTGAGGGACTAGCGGGAGGGGGTGAGCAGTTCTTC. This codes for CAISEGLAGGGEQFF.

The genes are TRBV6-5 and TRBJ1-2, with a possible D match to TRBD1 (6 bases). This CDR3 comprises 15 residues. V lost 5 bases and J lost 4, with 17 bases in between. The germline V gene has CDR1 MNHEY and CDR2 SVGAGI. CDR3 residues: CASSRYRVKSYGYTF. CDR3 in DNA: TGTGCCAGCAGTCGCTACAGGGTGAAGAGCTATGGCTACACCTTC.

The chain joins TRBV15 to TRBJ2-2; unclear D gene. The V gene's germline CDR1 is LNHNV and CDR2 YYDKDF (reference sequence). V dropped 1 base and J dropped 7 bases, with 13 bases sitting between them. This CDR3 comprises 15 residues. CDR3 residues: CATSRVGVLSGELFF. The CDR3 bases are TGTGCCACCAGCAGAGTCGGAGTTTTGAGCGGGGAGCTGTTTTTT.

The chain employs TRBV13 and TRBJ1-5; 9 nucleotides line up with TRBD1. V shed 5 bases and J 7 bases; nucleotides not matched to a gene: 6. CDR1 PRHDT and CDR2 FYEKMQ come from the germline V gene (reference sequence). This CDR3 contains 14 residues. The CDR3 sequence: CASSLGQGAQPQHF. The CDR3 bases are TGTGCCAGCAGCCTGGGACAGGGAGCCCAGCCCCAGCATTTT.

The chain couples TRBV10-1 to TRBJ1-4; a possible D gene is TRBD1 (6 bases). Trimming took 2 bases from V and 8 from J, leaving 15 bases between them. CDR3 size: 15 residues. The V gene's germline CDR1 is WNHNN and CDR2 SYGVQD (reference sequence). The CDR3 sequence: CASSEGTQGYEKLFF. The CDR3 coding sequence is TGCGCCAGCAGTGAGGGGACACAAGGATACGAAAAACTGTTTTTT.

This clone occurred a few times. This is likely an artifact of a read error, given a far larger clone one base away. Different DNA sequences within this sample yield the same CDR3. This sequence joins TRBV4-1 and TRBJ1-2; no clear D gene. Germline V gives CDR1 MGHRA, CDR2 YSYEKL. The CDR3 contains 15 residues. Trimming shortened V by 2 bases and J by 7 bases, and 17 bases separated the two germline ends. CDR3 coding DNA: TGCGCCAGCAGCCAATTTATCTACAGCCCAGGTGGCTACACCTTC. Its protein is CASSQFIYSPGGYTF.

Only one count was recorded for this clone. The DNA of the CDR3 is TGCGCCAGCAGCTTTGGTGGGGGCGCCACCTACGAGCAGTACTTC. Translated: CASSFGGGATYEQYF. This chain links TRBV5-1 with TRBJ2-7, with D possibly TRBD1 on 6 matching bases. V shed 2 bases and J shed 2 bases, with 14 bases lying between them. CDR1 is SGHRS, CDR2 YFSETQ, per germline. This CDR3 is 15 amino acids long.

The chain recombines TRBV7-6 with TRBJ2-2, with a weak D call TRBD1 (5 bases). Deletions cut 5 bases from V and 3 bases from J, with 7 bases between. CDR1 and CDR2 (germline): SGHVS, FNYEAQ. The CDR3 has 13 amino acids. The CDR3 DNA is TGTGCCAGCAGCCCAGGGTACACCGGGGAGCTGTTTTTT. It translates to CASSPGYTGELFF.